This T cell receptor (beta chain) originates from a study of blood T cell repertoires in COVID-19. Turning to the study itself: Italy, Spain and the United States were the sources of the convalescent and acute COVID-19 samples.

TCRdb keeps only in-frame clones here, not all; method: immunoSEQ multiplex PCR. In the table there are 100,000 or so clones, 80% to 95% of which are singletons. As concerns this clone: Other DNA sequences in the sample encode the same CDR3.

The CDR3 is 13 amino acids. V shed 0 bases and J shed 5 bases, with 8 bases lying between them. Germline loops: CDR1 SGDLS, CDR2 YYNGEE. The chain joins TRBV9 to TRBJ1-1; D gene unclear. The origin of this receptor is a man aged 50 to 59 with active COVID-19. Sequenced input: peripheral blood. CDR3 nucleotide sequence: TGTGCCAGCAGCGTAGGCTCGGGGACTGAAGCTTTCTTT. This codes for CASSVGSGTEAFF.